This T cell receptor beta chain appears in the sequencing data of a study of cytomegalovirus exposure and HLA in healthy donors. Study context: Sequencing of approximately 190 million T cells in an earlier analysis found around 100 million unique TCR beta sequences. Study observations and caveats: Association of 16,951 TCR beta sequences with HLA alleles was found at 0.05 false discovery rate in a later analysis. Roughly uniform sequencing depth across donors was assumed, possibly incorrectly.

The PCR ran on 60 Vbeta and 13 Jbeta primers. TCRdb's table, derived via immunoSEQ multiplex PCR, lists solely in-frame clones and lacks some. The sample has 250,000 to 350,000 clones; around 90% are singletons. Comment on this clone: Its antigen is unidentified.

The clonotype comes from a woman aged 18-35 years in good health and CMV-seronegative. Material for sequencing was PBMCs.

The CDR3 region is CASSVAGLGGYNSPLHF. In nucleotides, the CDR3 is TGTGCCAGCAGCGTAGCGGGCCTGGGAGGATATAATTCACCCCTCCACTTT. The chain carries TRBV9 and TRBJ1-6, with D hard to call. This CDR3 comprises 17 residues. Germline V gene data show CDR1 as SGDLS and CDR2 as YYNGEE. V lost 0 bases and J lost 4, with 14 bases in between.